A selection of T cell receptor beta chains follows, all from one sample in a study of beta chain features in type 1 diabetes. Sequencing was performed with immunoSEQ multiplex PCR; in TCRdb, only in-frame clones are kept and a portion is missing. Among about half a million clones listed, 9.5% to 12% were seen once. Sequenced: naive CD4+ T cells from blood. These receptor sequences come from a woman aged 18-30 years in good health. Each CDR3 is given with its conserved first and last residue. Fields, in order: CDR3 length, clone size, D gene, V gene, J gene, CDR3 protein, CDR3 DNA. A D gene is named only where the DNA matches it firmly. Size is omitted from some rows. Given values are once, few, many or a class for expanded clones.

>15|few|TRBD1|TRBV7-2|TRBJ2-7
CASLPGTGSSYEQYF
TGTGCCAGTTTACCCGGGACAGGGAGCTCCTACGAGCAGTACTTC
>13|few|-|TRBV5-6|TRBJ2-1
CASSLGIRGEQFF
TGTGCCAGCAGCTTGGGGATTAGGGGTGAGCAGTTCTTC
>14|few|-|TRBV29-1|TRBJ2-3
CSVAPVASTDTQYF
TGCAGCGTTGCCCCGGTAGCTAGCACAGATACGCAGTATTTT
>16|-|TRBD1|TRBV4-3|TRBJ2-1
CASSQGDSFSYNEQFF
TGCGCCAGCAGCCAAGGGGACAGTTTCTCCTACAATGAGCAGTTCTTC
>13|-|-|TRBV10-3|TRBJ2-5
CAISPSGRETQYF
TGTGCCATCAGCCCCTCAGGGAGGGAGACCCAGTACTTC
>16|few|TRBD2|TRBV7-9|TRBJ2-3
CASRPRLAGLTDTQYF
TGTGCCAGCAGACCACGACTAGCGGGCCTCACAGATACGCAGTATTTT
>15|few|-|TRBV5-1|TRBJ2-3
CASSLSAPSTDTQYF
TGCGCCAGCAGCTTATCAGCGCCGTCCACAGATACGCAGTATTTT
>16|-|-|TRBV4-3|TRBJ2-1
CASSQDGGPIYNEQFF
TGCGCCAGCAGCCAAGATGGGGGGCCTATCTACAATGAGCAGTTCTTC
>13|-|-|TRBV4-2|TRBJ2-5
CASSQAERETQYF
TGTGCCAGCAGCCAAGCCGAGCGGGAGACCCAGTACTTC
>15|-|TRBD2|TRBV30|TRBJ2-5
CAWSVGAGGSETQYF
TGTGCCTGGAGTGTAGGGGCGGGAGGGTCGGAGACCCAGTACTTC
>15|-|-|TRBV7-2|TRBJ1-1
CASSLGGTGGTEAFF
TGTGCCAGCAGCTTAGGTGGAACGGGAGGAACTGAAGCTTTCTTT
>16|-|-|TRBV9|TRBJ1-2
CASSVGRGWINYGYTF
TGTGCCAGCAGCGTAGGCAGGGGATGGATTAACTATGGCTACACCTTC
>16|few|TRBD1|TRBV7-9|TRBJ1-1
CASSFPRTGMNTEAFF
TGTGCCAGCAGCTTCCCCCGGACAGGCATGAACACTGAAGCTTTCTTT
>12|-|-|TRBV14|TRBJ1-1
CASSRRNLEAFF
TGTGCCAGCAGCCGGAGAAATCTTGAAGCTTTCTTT
>13|few|-|TRBV5-4|TRBJ1-1
CASSLVGYTEAFF
TGTGCCAGCAGCTTGGTTGGTTACACTGAAGCTTTCTTT
>14|few|-|TRBV7-8|TRBJ1-1
CASSLIGMDTEAFF
TGTGCCAGCAGCTTAATAGGGATGGACACTGAAGCTTTCTTT
>16|-|TRBD1|TRBV7-9|TRBJ2-5
CASSTRDSWFVETQYF
TGTGCCAGCAGCACCCGGGACAGCTGGTTTGTTGAGACCCAGTACTTC
>12|many|-|TRBV21-1|TRBJ2-3
CASSKKGDTQYF
TGTGCCAGCAGCAAAAAGGGAGATACGCAGTATTTT
>13|once|-|TRBV9|TRBJ2-5
CASSASLGATQYF
TGTGCCAGCAGCGCCAGCCTCGGTGCGACCCAGTACTTC
>17|-|TRBD1|TRBV15|TRBJ2-5
CATSRSRGPLLQETQYF
TGTGCCACCAGCAGGTCGAGGGGGCCCCTGTTACAAGAGACCCAGTACTTC